This record covers a single T cell receptor (beta chain). Its matching antigen is unknown. The data originate from a study of cytomegalovirus exposure and HLA in healthy donors. General study findings and limits: A later analysis linked a missense DCLRE1C variant to TCR beta V- and J-gene trimming. There were several of the most significant clusters that appeared linked to common viral pathogens in a later analysis.

CDR1 and CDR2 (germline): MNHNS, SASEGT. The CDR3 runs 14 residues. V was shortened by 1 base and J by 1 base, with 5 bases between the two germline ends. The PCR made use of 60 Vbeta and 13 Jbeta primers. Generated by immunoSEQ multiplex PCR, the TCRdb table keeps only in-frame clones and is missing some. The sample has about 140,000 clones; the top ten hold 2% to 3%. The clonotype was recovered from a man in his forties in good health and CMV-seronegative. The rearrangement joins TRBV6-1 to TRBJ1-5; no firm D call. Sequenced material: PBMCs. The CDR3 DNA is TGTGCCAGCAGTGAAGGACAAAGCAATCAGCCCCAGCATTTT. Translation: CASSEGQSNQPQHF.